Below, 29 T cell receptor beta chains from the same sample are listed, as sequenced in a study of T cell repertoires in cytomegalovirus infection (dated by TCRdb to between 2018 and 2020). The sequencer was an Illumina HiSeq 1500. TCRdb trimmed public reads at Q25 via fastp, called clones via MiXCR and kept in-frame beta chains. One record per CDR3 amino acid sequence lists the most common genes and DNA. This sample has roughly 230,000 distinct CDR3 sequences in its table, and approximately 15% of those were observed once. Roughly half of the sample comes from the top ten. Sequencing was done on a sample of CD8+ T cells from PBMCs. These receptors came from a human donor in good health (CMV status not recorded). Some clones in this sample may be carry-over from other donors' samples.

The chain employs TRBV11-3 and TRBJ2-2; D call uncertain. This CDR3 is 13 amino acids long. Trimming cost V 3 bases and J 7 bases, with 9 bases left between them. Per germline, CDR1 SGHNT and CDR2 YENEEA. CDR3 protein: CASSFMYLGELFF. In DNA, the CDR3 is TGTGCCAGCAGCTTTATGTATCTCGGGGAGCTGTTTTTT.

A few counts support this clonotype. The chain employs TRBV4-1 and TRBJ2-1; D uncertain. The germline V and J ends were trimmed by 1 base and 4 bases, with 11 bases remaining between them. This CDR3 has 15 residues. Germline V gives CDR1 MGHRA, CDR2 YSYEKL. This CDR3 is CASSQVSLTYNEQFF. The CDR3, as DNA: TGCGCCAGCAGCCAAGTGTCACTTACTTACAATGAGCAGTTCTTC.

This clonotype showed up just a few times. The chain joins TRBV29-1 to TRBJ1-2; 8 positions match TRBD1. In germline, CDR1 is SQVTM, CDR2 ANQGSEA. The junction had 10 bases not matched to a gene; V was cut back by 4 bases and J by 6 bases. This CDR3 spans 14 amino acids. The CDR3 DNA is TGCAGCGTTGGGCGGACAGGGTTCGATAATGGCTACACCTTC. It yields the protein CSVGRTGFDNGYTF. Based on the CDR3 plus reference TRBV29-1 and TRBJ1-2, the full variable domain is SAVISQKPSRDICQRGTSLTIQCQVDSQVTMMFWYRQQPGQSLTLIATANQGSEATYESGFVIDKFPISRPNLTFSTLTVSNMSPEDSSIYLCSVGRTGFDNGYTFGSGTRLTVV.

There are a few counts of this clonotype. DNA for the CDR3: TGCAGTGCTAGTTTCGGCGAGCAGTACTTC. It codes for CSASFGEQYF. J is TRBJ2-7 and V is TRBV20-1; D gene ambiguous. The ends were cut back, 3 bases at V and 6 bases at J, with 6 bases in the middle. The germline V gene encodes CDR1 DFQATT and CDR2 SNEGSKA (reference sequence). The CDR3 is made up of 10 amino acids.

This clonotype has a count of ten or more. The chain has TRBV7-2 and TRBJ1-5; no reliable D call. V shed 2 bases and J shed 0 bases, with 5 bases lying between them. The CDR3 totals 14 residues. Germline loops: CDR1 SGHTA, CDR2 FQGNSA. DNA for the CDR3: TGTGCCAGCAGCTTAACAGATAGCAATCAGCCCCAGCATTTT. This sequence encodes CASSLTDSNQPQHF.

At least ten counts were recorded for this clonotype. V and J are TRBV7-6 and TRBJ2-5, with D perhaps TRBD1 or TRBD2 (5 bases each). V was shortened by 3 bases and J by 0 bases, with 20 bases between the two germline ends. This CDR3 is built from 18 residues. CDR1 and CDR2 (germline): SGHVS, FNYEAQ. In DNA form, the CDR3 reads TGTGCCAGCAGCTTCGACCCATGGGGGAGCGCTAACCAAGAGACCCAGTACTTC. Amino acids: CASSFDPWGSANQETQYF.

This clonotype was detected many times. The chain employs TRBV7-8 and TRBJ1-1; 8 bases match TRBD1. Trimming took 5 bases from V and 0 from J; bases not matched to a gene: 23. The CDR3 is 21 residues long. Germline V CDR1 and CDR2: SGHVS, FQNEAQ. The CDR3 DNA is TGTGCCAGCAGCCACCACAAAATACTACGGGACAGGAAAGTGATGAACACTGAAGCTTTCTTT. The encoded protein is CASSHHKILRDRKVMNTEAFF.

There are a few counts of this clonotype. V gene TRBV20-1 combines with J gene TRBJ2-7; perhaps TRBD2 as D (7 bases). Per germline, CDR1 DFQATT and CDR2 SNEGSKA (reference sequence). Trimming stripped 3 bases from V and 3 bases from J, with 15 bases between. The length of the CDR3 is 14 residues. DNA of the CDR3: TGCAGTGCTAGCCTCGCGGGGGCCAACTACGAGCAGTACTTC. Its protein product is CSASLAGANYEQYF.

This clonotype turned up a few times. This chain uses TRBV4-3 with TRBJ1-1; D is unresolved. The CDR3 is 14 residues long. Between the trimmed V and J ends, which lost 0 bases and 0 bases, there was a span of 5 bases. CDR1 LGHNA and CDR2 YSLEER come from the germline V gene. The CDR3 DNA follows: TGCGCCAGCAGCCAAGAAACAGTGAACACTGAAGCTTTCTTT. Amino acids: CASSQETVNTEAFF.

In this sample, this clonotype turned up a few times. This chain connects TRBV7-9 to TRBJ2-5, with a weak D call TRBD1 (6 bases). CDR3 length: 15 residues. Trimming removed 6 bases at V and 2 bases at J, with 16 bases between. CDR1 and CDR2 (germline): SEHNR, FQNEAQ (reference sequence). CDR3 nucleotide sequence: TGTGCCAGCAGTCACCAACAGGGCCGGCAAGAGACCCAGTACTTC. Encoded protein: CASSHQQGRQETQYF. The full variable domain, rest sourced from reference TRBV7-9 and TRBJ2-5, is DTGVSQNPRHKITKRGQNVTFRCDPISEHNRLYWYRQTLGQGPEFLTYFQNEAQLEKSRLLSDRFSAERPKGSFSTLEIQRTEQGDSAMYLCASSHQQGRQETQYFGPGTRLLVL.

This clonotype was seen many times. The chain uses TRBV12-3 or TRBV12-4 and TRBJ1-4; a weak D match, TRBD1 (5 bases). V was clipped by 2 bases and J by 7 bases, with 11 bases between them. The CDR3 loop spans 14 amino acids. The CDR3 coding sequence is TGTGCCAGCAGTTTATCTCCCGGGGGTGAAAAACTGTTTTTT. Its translation: CASSLSPGGEKLFF.

The chain is built from TRBV6-5 and TRBJ1-1; the D gene is possibly TRBD1 (6 bases). CDR1 is MNHEY, CDR2 SVGAGI, per germline. The CDR3 is made up of 15 amino acids. V was cut by 6 bases and J by 0 bases, with 14 bases left in between. CDR3 DNA: TGTGCCAGCAGGAGGGGGGAAGCCATGAACACTGAAGCTTTCTTT. Encoded protein: CASRRGEAMNTEAFF.

This clonotype turned up a few times. This sequence joins TRBV19 and TRBJ1-1; the D gene is possibly TRBD1 (6 bases). This CDR3 spans 13 amino acids. Germline values: CDR1 LNHDA, CDR2 SQIVND (reference sequence). Between the trimmed V and J ends, which lost 6 bases and 1 base, there was a span of 9 bases. The CDR3 region has the DNA TGTGCCAGTAGAGGGGGAGAGAACACTGAAGCTTTCTTT. It yields the protein CASRGGENTEAFF.

The chain employs TRBV6-5 and TRBJ1-1; a weak D match, TRBD1 (5 bases). Looked up from germline, CDR1 is MNHEY and CDR2 is SVGAGI. This CDR3 has 15 amino acids. Trimming removed 2 bases from V and 0 bases from J, with 10 bases in between. The CDR3 loop is CASSYRGGMNTEAFF. The CDR3 region has the DNA TGTGCCAGCAGTTACCGCGGGGGGATGAACACTGAAGCTTTCTTT.

This clonotype turned up a few times. V gene TRBV12-3 or TRBV12-4 combines with J gene TRBJ1-5; 7 bases map to TRBD1. This CDR3 is built from 21 residues. J lost 2 bases, V lost 3 bases, and 22 bases had no gene match. CDR3 bases: TGTGCCAGCAGTTTCTGGACCGGCACAGGGGATAGTCTCAACGGCAATCAGCCCCAGCATTTT. It specifies CASSFWTGTGDSLNGNQPQHF.

This clonotype was seen only a few times. This sequence joins TRBV7-3 and TRBJ1-2, with D possibly being TRBD1 (6 bases). The CDR3 length is 13 residues. Trimming took off 6 bases at V and 10 bases at J, with 18 bases between the two ends. Looked up from germline, CDR1 is SGHTA and CDR2 is FQGTGA. CDR3 loop: CASSRVPQGYYTF. The CDR3 DNA sequence: TGTGCCAGCAGTCGAGTGCCCCAGGGGTACTACACCTTC. The variable domain in full, completed from reference TRBV7-3 and TRBJ1-2, reads GAGVSQTPSNKVTEKGKYVELRCDPISGHTALYWYRQSLGQGPEFLIYFQGTGAADDSGLPNDRFFAVRPEGSVSTLKIQRTERGDSAVYLCASSRVPQGYYTFGSGTRLTVV.

The chain employs TRBV12-3 or TRBV12-4 and TRBJ2-7; no reliable D call. V lost 7 bases and J lost 3, with 10 bases in between. This CDR3 spans 12 amino acids. The CDR3 DNA reads as TGTGCCAGCACTGCAGATCTCTACGAGCAGTACTTC. Protein: CASTADLYEQYF.

The V and J genes are TRBV2 and TRBJ1-1; a possible D gene is TRBD1 (5 bases). The V end lost 7 bases, the J end lost 4 bases, and 7 bases lay between the germline ends. Per the germline V gene, CDR1 is SNHLY and CDR2 is FYNNEI. The CDR3 is made up of 11 amino acids. The CDR3 region has the DNA TGTGCCAGCAATGGGGGCACTGAAGCTTTCTTT. Amino acid sequence: CASNGGTEAFF.

The chain is built from TRBV15 and TRBJ2-6, with 8 bases that match TRBD1. The germline gives CDR1 LNHNV, CDR2 YYDKDF (reference sequence). The CDR3 sequence is 16 residues long. Trimming took 8 bases from V and 0 from J; bases not matched to a gene: 6. The CDR3, as DNA: TGTGCCACCGACGACAGGGGAATCTCTGGGGCCAACGTCCTGACTTTC. Its translation: CATDDRGISGANVLTF.

The gene calls are TRBV7-4 and TRBJ1-6; D may be TRBD1 (6 bases). V dropped 1 base and J dropped 1 base, with 11 bases sitting between them. The CDR3 consists of 17 residues. Germline loops: CDR1 SGHVT, CDR2 SQSDAQ. CDR3 in amino acids: CASSLEAGDSYNSPLHF. The CDR3 coding sequence is TGTGCCAGCAGCTTAGAGGCAGGGGATTCCTATAATTCACCCCTCCACTTT.

The sample holds a few counts of this clonotype. The chain uses TRBV4-1 and TRBJ2-5, with D possibly called TRBD1 or TRBD2 (6 bases each). Trimming took 7 bases from V and 1 from J, leaving 16 bases between them. CDR3 size: 15 residues. Germline values: CDR1 MGHRA, CDR2 YSYEKL. CDR3 bases: TGCGCCAGCACCCCCTCGGGGGCACCCCAAGAGACCCAGTACTTC. It translates to CASTPSGAPQETQYF.

In this sample, this clonotype turned up many times. The chain is built from TRBV29-1 and TRBJ1-3; D unclear. The germline gives CDR1 SQVTM, CDR2 ANQGSEA. The CDR3 spans 12 residues. Trimming cost V 1 base and J 1 base, with 2 bases left between them. The CDR3 sequence is CSVEVSGNTIYF. The CDR3 DNA follows: TGCAGCGTTGAAGTGTCTGGAAACACCATATATTTT.

This clonotype was detected many times. This sequence joins TRBV7-8 and TRBJ2-7; D call uncertain. This CDR3 comprises 14 residues. CDR1 SGHVS and CDR2 FQNEAQ come from the germline V gene. Trimming took off 1 base at V and 5 bases at J, with 12 bases between the two ends. The CDR3 loop is CASSLGQNSHEQYF. The DNA for the CDR3 is TGTGCCAGCAGCTTAGGGCAGAATAGTCACGAGCAGTACTTC.

The V and J genes are TRBV7-9 and TRBJ2-7; 8 bases fit TRBD1. From germline, CDR1 is SEHNR and CDR2 FQNEAQ (reference sequence). With V trimmed by 5 bases and J by 3 bases, 6 bases remained unmatched. The CDR3 extends over 14 amino acids. This chain's CDR3 is CASSPRDRHYEQYF. For the CDR3, the DNA is TGTGCCAGCAGCCCCCGGGACAGGCACTACGAGCAGTACTTC.

This clonotype was detected ten times or more. The chain has TRBV20-1 and TRBJ2-1; D possibly uses TRBD1 or TRBD2 (6 bases each). The V end was cut by 0 bases, the J end by 0 bases, with 21 bases between. The germline CDR1 and CDR2 sequences are DFQATT and SNEGSKA (reference sequence). The CDR3 spans 19 residues. This CDR3 is CSARDGGHINPSSYNEQFF. The DNA for the CDR3 is TGCAGTGCTAGAGACGGGGGACACATCAACCCCAGCTCCTACAATGAGCAGTTCTTC.

This clonotype came up many times. Here the CDR3 DNA reads TGTGCCAGCAGTGAATATCGGGGGCTCTTCGGGGAGCAGTACTTC. The encoded protein is CASSEYRGLFGEQYF. This chain uses TRBV2 with TRBJ2-7; TRBD1 or TRBD2 may be the D gene (6 bases each). The CDR3 runs 15 residues. Trimming removed 2 bases at V and 7 bases at J, with 18 bases between. Germline CDR1 and CDR2: SNHLY and FYNNEI.

V gene TRBV6-2 or TRBV6-3 combines with J gene TRBJ2-2, with D hard to call. V was shortened by 2 bases and J by 2 bases, with 15 bases between the two germline ends. The CDR3 spans 17 residues. The germline gives CDR1 MNHEY, CDR2 SVGEGT. The CDR3 DNA follows: TGTGCCAGCAGTTACGATCGGTCCCAGGCAAACACCGGGGAGCTGTTTTTT. Translating it yields CASSYDRSQANTGELFF.

This clonotype was counted only a few times. V is TRBV14 and J is TRBJ2-1, with a tentative D call TRBD1 (5 bases). Looked up from germline, CDR1 is SGHDN and CDR2 is FVKESK. The CDR3 is 13 residues long. The germline V and J ends were trimmed by 4 bases and 8 bases, with 12 bases remaining between them. The CDR3, as DNA: TGTGCCAGCAGCCCAATTTGGGGCCATGAGCAGTTCTTC. It is translated as CASSPIWGHEQFF. The full variable domain, completed using reference TRBV14 and TRBJ2-1, is EAGVTQFPSHSVIEKGQTVTLRCDPISGHDNLYWYRRVMGKEIKFLLHFVKESKQDESGMPNNRFLAERTGGTYSTLKVQPAELEDSGVYFCASSPIWGHEQFFGPGTRLTVL.

This clonotype was detected many times. The V and J genes are TRBV7-8 and TRBJ2-1; 11 bases map to TRBD2. The germline gives CDR1 SGHVS, CDR2 FQNEAQ. This CDR3 spans 19 amino acids. V lost 6 bases and J lost 2; bases outside the gene matches: 15. For the CDR3, the DNA is TGTGCCAGCAGACGAGGGTTGTCACTAGCGGGGGCTCCCTACAATGAGCAGTTCTTC. Translation gives CASRRGLSLAGAPYNEQFF. Filled out from reference TRBV7-8 and TRBJ2-1, the complete variable domain reads GAGVSQSPRYKVAKRGQDVALRCDPISGHVSLFWYQQALGQGPEFLTYFQNEAQLDKSGLPSDRFFAERPEGSVSTLKIQRTQQEDSAVYLCASRRGLSLAGAPYNEQFFGPGTRLTVL.